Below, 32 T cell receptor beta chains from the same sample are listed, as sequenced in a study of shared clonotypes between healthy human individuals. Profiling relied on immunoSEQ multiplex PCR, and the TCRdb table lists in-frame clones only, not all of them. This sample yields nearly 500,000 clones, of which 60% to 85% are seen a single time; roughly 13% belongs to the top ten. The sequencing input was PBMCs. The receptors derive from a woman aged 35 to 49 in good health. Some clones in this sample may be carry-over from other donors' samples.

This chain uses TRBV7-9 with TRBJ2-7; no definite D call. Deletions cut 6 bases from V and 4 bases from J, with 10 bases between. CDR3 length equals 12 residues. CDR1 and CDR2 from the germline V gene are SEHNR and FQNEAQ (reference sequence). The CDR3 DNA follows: TGTGCCAGCAGAAAAGGCAGTTACGAGCAGTACTTC. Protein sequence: CASRKGSYEQYF.

The CDR3 loop is CASSFGTSGSYEQYF. CDR3 nucleotides: TGTGCCAGCAGCTTTGGGACTAGCGGGAGCTACGAGCAGTACTTC. V gene TRBV5-4 combines with J gene TRBJ2-5; 14 nucleotides line up with TRBD2. The J call could be wrong; TRBJ2-7 is a better fit for the DNA end. CDR1 is SGHNT and CDR2 is YYREEE in the germline V gene (reference sequence). The CDR3 totals 15 residues.

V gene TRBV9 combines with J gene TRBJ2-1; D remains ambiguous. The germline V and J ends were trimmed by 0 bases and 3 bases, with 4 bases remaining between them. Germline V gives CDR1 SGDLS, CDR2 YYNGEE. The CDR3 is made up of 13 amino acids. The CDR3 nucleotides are TGTGCCAGCAGCGTAGGATACTACAATGAGCAGTTCTTC. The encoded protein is CASSVGYYNEQFF.

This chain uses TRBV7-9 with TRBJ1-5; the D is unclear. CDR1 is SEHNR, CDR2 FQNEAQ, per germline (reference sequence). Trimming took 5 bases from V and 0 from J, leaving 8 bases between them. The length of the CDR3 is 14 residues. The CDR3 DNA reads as TGTGCCAGCAGCAAGATAAATAGCAATCAGCCCCAGCATTTT. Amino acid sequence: CASSKINSNQPQHF. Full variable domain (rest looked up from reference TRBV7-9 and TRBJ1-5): DTGVSQNPRHKITKRGQNVTFRCDPISEHNRLYWYRQTLGQGPEFLTYFQNEAQLEKSRLLSDRFSAERPKGSFSTLEIQRTEQGDSAMYLCASSKINSNQPQHFGDGTRLSIL.

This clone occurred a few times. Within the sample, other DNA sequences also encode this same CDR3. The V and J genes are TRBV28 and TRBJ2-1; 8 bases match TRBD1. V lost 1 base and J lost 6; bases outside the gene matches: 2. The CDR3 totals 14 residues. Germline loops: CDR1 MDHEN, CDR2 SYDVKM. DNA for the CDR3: TGTGCCAGCAGTTTATCCAGGGGGCGCAATGAGCAGTTCTTC. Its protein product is CASSLSRGRNEQFF.

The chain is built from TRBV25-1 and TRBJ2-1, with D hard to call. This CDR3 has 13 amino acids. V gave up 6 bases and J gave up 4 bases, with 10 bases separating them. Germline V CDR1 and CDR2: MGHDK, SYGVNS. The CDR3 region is CASRPVQYNEQFF. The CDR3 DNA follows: TGTGCCAGCAGGCCCGTCCAATACAATGAGCAGTTCTTC. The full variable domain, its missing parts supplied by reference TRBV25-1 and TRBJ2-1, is EADIYQTPRYLVIGTGKKITLECSQTMGHDKMYWYQQDPGMELHLIHYSYGVNSTEKGDLSSESTVSRIRTEHFPLTLESARPSHTSQYLCASRPVQYNEQFFGPGTRLTVL.

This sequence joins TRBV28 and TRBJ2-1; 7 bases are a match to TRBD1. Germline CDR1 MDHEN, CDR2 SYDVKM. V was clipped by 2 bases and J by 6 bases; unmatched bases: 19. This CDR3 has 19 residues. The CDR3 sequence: CASSLRGQIINGGLNEQFF. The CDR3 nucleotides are TGTGCCAGCAGTTTAAGGGGACAGATAATTAACGGTGGGCTCAATGAGCAGTTCTTC.

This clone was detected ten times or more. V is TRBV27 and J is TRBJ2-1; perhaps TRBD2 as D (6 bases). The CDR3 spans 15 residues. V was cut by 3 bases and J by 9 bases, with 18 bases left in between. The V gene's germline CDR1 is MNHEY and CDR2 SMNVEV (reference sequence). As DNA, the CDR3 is TGTGCCAGCAGTTTTCTATCGGAGGGTAGCGGTGAGCAGTTCTTC. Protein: CASSFLSEGSGEQFF.

The chain's CDR3 is CASSTHRGPEAFF. For the CDR3, the DNA is TGTGCCAGCAGCACCCACAGGGGGCCTGAAGCTTTCTTT. The genes are TRBV7-2 and TRBJ1-1; 9 bases align to TRBD1. V shed 5 bases and J 6 bases; nucleotides not matched to a gene: 4. This CDR3 has 13 amino acids. Germline V gives CDR1 SGHTA, CDR2 FQGNSA.

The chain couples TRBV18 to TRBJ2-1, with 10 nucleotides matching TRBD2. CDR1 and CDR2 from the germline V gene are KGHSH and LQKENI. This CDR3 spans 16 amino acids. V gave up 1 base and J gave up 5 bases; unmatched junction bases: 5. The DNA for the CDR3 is TGTGCCAGCTCACCACGTTCTGGACTAGCGGACAATGAGCAGTTCTTC. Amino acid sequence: CASSPRSGLADNEQFF. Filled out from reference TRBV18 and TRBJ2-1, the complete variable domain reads NAGVMQNPRHLVRRRGQEARLRCSPMKGHSHVYWYRQLPEEGLKFMVYLQKENIIDESGMPKERFSAEFPKEGPSILRIQQVVRGDSAAYFCASSPRSGLADNEQFFGPGTRLTVL.

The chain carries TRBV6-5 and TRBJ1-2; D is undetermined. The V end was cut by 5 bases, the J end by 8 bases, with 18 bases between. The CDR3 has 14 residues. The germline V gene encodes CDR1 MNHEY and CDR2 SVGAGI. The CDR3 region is CASSPLGQVRGYTF. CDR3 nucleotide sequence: TGTGCCAGCAGTCCTCTCGGGCAGGTTCGAGGCTACACCTTC.

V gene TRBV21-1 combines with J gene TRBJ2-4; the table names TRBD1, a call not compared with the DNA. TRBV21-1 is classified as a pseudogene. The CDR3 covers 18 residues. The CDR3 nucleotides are TGTGCCAGCAGCAAAGATGAGGGGGACAGCCCAGCCAAAAACATTCAGTACTTC. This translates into CASSKDEGDSPAKNIQYF.

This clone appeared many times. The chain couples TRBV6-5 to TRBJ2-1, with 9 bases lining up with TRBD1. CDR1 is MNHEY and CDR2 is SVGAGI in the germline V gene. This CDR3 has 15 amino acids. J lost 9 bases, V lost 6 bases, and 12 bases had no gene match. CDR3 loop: CASRPGQGVSGEQFF. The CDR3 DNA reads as TGTGCCAGCAGACCGGGACAGGGAGTCAGCGGTGAGCAGTTCTTC.

The CDR3 DNA follows: TGTGCCAGCAGTTTATGGGGGGACAGCAACACTGAAGCTTTCTTT. This translates into CASSLWGDSNTEAFF. The chain employs TRBV28 and TRBJ1-1; 7 positions match TRBD1. The V and J ends lost 0 bases and 2 bases, in that order; junction bases with no gene match: 3. The CDR3 is 15 amino acids. Looked up from germline, CDR1 is MDHEN and CDR2 is SYDVKM.

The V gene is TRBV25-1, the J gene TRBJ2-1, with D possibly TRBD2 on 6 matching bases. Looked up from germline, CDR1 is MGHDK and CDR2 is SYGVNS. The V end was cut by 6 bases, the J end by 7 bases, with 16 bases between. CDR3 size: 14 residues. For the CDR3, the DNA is TGTGCCAGCAGCCCATACGGGAGTAGTAATGAGCAGTTCTTC. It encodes CASSPYGSSNEQFF.

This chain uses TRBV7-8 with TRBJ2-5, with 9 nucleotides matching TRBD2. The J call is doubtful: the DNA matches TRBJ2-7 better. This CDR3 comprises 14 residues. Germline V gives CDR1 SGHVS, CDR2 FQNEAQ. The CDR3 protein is CASSRGRASYEQYF. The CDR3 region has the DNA TGTGCCAGCAGCCGCGGGAGGGCCTCCTACGAGCAGTACTTC.

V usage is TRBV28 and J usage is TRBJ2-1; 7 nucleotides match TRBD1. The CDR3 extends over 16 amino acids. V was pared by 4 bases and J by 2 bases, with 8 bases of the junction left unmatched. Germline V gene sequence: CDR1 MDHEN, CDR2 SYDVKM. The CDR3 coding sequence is TGTGCCAGCAGTTCACTCGACAGGGCGGCCTACAATGAGCAGTTCTTC. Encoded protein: CASSSLDRAAYNEQFF.

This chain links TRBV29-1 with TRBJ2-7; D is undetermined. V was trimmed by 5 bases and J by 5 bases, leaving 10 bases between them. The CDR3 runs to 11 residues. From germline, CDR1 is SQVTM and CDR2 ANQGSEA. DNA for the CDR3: TGCAGCGTTTTGAAGGTCCACGAGCAGTACTTC. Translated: CSVLKVHEQYF.

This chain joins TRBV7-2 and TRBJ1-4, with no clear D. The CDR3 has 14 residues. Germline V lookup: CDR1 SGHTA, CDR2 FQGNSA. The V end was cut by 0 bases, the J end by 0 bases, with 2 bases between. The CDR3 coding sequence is TGTGCCAGCAGCTTAGCGGCAACTAATGAAAAACTGTTTTTT. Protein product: CASSLAATNEKLFF.

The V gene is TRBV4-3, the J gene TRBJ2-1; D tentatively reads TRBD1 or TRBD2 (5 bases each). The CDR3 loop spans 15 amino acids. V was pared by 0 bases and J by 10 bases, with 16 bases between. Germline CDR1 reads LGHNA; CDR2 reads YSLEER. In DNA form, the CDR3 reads TGCGCCAGCAGCCAAGACCGGGACCCCGTATTGGAGCAGTTCTTC. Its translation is CASSQDRDPVLEQFF.

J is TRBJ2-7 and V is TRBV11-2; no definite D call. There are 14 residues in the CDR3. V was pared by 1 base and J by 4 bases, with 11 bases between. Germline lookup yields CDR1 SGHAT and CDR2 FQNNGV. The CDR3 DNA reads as TGTGCCAGCAGCTTAGTGTTCTCCTCATACGAGCAGTACTTC. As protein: CASSLVFSSYEQYF.

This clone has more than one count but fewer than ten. DNA of the CDR3: TGTGCCAGCAGCTTAGGGCGGGCGCGTACGCAGTATTTT. Translated: CASSLGRARTQYF. The rearrangement uses TRBV11-2 and TRBJ2-3, with a weak D call TRBD2 (5 bases). The V end was cut by 1 base, the J end by 8 bases, with 10 bases between. The germline V gene encodes CDR1 SGHAT and CDR2 FQNNGV. CDR3 length equals 13 residues.

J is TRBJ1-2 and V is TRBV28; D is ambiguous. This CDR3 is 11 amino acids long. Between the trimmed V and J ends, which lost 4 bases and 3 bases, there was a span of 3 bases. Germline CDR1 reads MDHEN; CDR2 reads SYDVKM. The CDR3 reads CASSSYYGYTF. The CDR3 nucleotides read TGTGCCAGCAGTTCTTACTATGGCTACACCTTC.

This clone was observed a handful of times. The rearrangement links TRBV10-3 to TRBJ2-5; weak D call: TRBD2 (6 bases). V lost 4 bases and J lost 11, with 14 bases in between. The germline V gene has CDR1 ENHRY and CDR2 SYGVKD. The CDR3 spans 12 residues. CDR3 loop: CAISAQGGEQYF. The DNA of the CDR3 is TGTGCCATCAGTGCCCAGGGCGGGGAGCAGTACTTC.

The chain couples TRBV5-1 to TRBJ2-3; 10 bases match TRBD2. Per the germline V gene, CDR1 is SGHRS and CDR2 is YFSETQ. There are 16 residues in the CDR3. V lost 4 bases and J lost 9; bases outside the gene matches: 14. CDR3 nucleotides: TGCGCCAGCAGCAGAACCGGGACTAGCGTTTCCGGGACGCAGTATTTT. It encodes CASSRTGTSVSGTQYF.

The CDR3 bases are TGTGCCAGCAGTGTCACAGTCATCGTTAACTATGGCTACACCTTC. It yields the protein CASSVTVIVNYGYTF. J is TRBJ1-2 and V is TRBV6-1, with D uncertain. CDR3 length: 15 amino acids. V was shortened by 4 bases and J by 1 base, with 13 bases between the two germline ends. Per germline, CDR1 MNHNS and CDR2 SASEGT.

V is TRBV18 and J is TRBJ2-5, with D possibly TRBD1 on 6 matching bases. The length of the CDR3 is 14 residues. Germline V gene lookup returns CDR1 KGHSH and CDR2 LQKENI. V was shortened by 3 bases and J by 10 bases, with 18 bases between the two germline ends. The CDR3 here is CASSPTLGGGDQYF. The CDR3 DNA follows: TGTGCCAGCTCACCGACGCTAGGGGGTGGCGACCAGTACTTC. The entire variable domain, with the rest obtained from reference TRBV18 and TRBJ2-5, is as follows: NAGVMQNPRHLVRRRGQEARLRCSPMKGHSHVYWYRQLPEEGLKFMVYLQKENIIDESGMPKERFSAEFPKEGPSILRIQQVVRGDSAAYFCASSPTLGGGDQYFGPGTRLLVL.

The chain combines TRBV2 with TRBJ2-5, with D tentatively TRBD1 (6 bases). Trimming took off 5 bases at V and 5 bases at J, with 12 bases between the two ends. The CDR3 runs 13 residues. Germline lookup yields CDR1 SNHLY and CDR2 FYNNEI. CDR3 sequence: CASSTGSGETQYF. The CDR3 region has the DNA TGTGCCAGCAGTACAGGGTCGGGGGAGACCCAGTACTTC.

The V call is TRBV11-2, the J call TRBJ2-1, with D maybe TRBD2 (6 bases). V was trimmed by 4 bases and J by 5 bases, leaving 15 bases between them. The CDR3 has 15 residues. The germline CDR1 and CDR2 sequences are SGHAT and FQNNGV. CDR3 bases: TGTGCCAGCAGCTCATTAGGTCTAGCGCACAATGAGCAGTTCTTC. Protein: CASSSLGLAHNEQFF.

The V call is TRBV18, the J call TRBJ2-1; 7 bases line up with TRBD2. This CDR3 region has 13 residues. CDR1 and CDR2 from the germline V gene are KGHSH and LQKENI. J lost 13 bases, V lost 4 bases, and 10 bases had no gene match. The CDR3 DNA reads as TGTGCCAGCTCACAGGAGCGCGGGAGTCAACAGTTCTTC. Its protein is CASSQERGSQQFF.

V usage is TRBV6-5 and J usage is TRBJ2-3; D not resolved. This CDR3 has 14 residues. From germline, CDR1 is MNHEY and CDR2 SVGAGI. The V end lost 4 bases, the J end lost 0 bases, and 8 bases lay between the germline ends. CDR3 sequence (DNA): TGTGCCAGCAGTTCGCTCGACAGCACAGATACGCAGTATTTT. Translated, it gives CASSSLDSTDTQYF.

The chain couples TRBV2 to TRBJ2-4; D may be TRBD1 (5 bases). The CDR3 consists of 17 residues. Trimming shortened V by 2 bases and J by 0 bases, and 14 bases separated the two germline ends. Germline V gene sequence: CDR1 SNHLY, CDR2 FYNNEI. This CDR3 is CASSELGLDIAKNIQYF. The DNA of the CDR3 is TGTGCCAGCAGTGAATTGGGCCTGGACATAGCCAAAAACATTCAGTACTTC. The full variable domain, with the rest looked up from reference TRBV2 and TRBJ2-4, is EPEVTQTPSHQVTQMGQEVILRCVPISNHLYFYWYRQILGQKVEFLVSFYNNEISEKSEIFDDQFSVERPDGSNFTLKIRSTKLEDSAMYFCASSELGLDIAKNIQYFGAGTRLSVL.